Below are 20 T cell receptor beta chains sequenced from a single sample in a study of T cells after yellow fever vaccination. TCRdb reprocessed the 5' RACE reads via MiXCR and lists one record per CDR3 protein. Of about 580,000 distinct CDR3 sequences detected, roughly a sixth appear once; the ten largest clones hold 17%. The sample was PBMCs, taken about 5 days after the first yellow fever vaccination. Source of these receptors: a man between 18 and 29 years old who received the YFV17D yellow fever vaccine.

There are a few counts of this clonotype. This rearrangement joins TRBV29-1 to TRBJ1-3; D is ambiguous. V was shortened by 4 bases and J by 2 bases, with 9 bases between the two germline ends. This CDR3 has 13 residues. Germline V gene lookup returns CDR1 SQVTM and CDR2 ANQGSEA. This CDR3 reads CSVVSQAGNTIYF. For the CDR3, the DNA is TGCAGCGTTGTGTCCCAGGCTGGAAACACCATATATTTT.

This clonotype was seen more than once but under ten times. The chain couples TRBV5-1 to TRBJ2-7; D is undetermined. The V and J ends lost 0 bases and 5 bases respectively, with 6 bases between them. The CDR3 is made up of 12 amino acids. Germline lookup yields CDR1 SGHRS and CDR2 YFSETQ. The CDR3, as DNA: TGCGCCAGCAGCTTGGGTAGGGACGAGCAGTACTTC. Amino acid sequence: CASSLGRDEQYF.

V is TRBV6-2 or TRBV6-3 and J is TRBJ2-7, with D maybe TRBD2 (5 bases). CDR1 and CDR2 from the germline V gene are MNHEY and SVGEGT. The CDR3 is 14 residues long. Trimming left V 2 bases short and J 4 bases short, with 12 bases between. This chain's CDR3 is CASSYMGGGYEQYV. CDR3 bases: TGTGCCAGCAGTTACATGGGCGGCGGGTACGAGCAGTACGTC.

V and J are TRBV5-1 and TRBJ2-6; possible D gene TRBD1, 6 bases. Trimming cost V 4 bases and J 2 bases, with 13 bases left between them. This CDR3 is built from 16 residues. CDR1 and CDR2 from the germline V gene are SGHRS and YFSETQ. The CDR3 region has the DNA TGCGCCAGCAGCCTCAATCCAGGGGCTGGGGCCAACGTCCTGACTTTC. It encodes CASSLNPGAGANVLTF.

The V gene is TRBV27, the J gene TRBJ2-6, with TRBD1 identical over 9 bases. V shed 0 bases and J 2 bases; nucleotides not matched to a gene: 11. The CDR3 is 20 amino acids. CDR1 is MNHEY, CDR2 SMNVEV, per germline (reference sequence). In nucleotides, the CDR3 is TGTGCCAGCAGTTTATCTGGTTGGGACAGGGCCTTACCTGGGGCCAACGTCCTGACTTTC. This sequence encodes CASSLSGWDRALPGANVLTF.

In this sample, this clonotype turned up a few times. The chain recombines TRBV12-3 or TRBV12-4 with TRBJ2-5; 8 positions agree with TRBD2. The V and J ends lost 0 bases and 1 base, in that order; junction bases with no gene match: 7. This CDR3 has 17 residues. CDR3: CASSLAPERGFQETQYF. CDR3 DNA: TGTGCCAGCAGTTTAGCCCCCGAGCGGGGGTTCCAAGAGACCCAGTACTTC.

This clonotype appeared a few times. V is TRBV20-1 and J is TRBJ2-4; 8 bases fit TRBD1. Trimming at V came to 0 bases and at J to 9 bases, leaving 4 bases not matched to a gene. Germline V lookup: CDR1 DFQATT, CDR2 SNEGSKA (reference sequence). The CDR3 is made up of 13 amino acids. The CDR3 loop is CSAREDRVVIQYF. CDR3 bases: TGCAGTGCTAGAGAGGACAGGGTGGTCATTCAGTACTTC.

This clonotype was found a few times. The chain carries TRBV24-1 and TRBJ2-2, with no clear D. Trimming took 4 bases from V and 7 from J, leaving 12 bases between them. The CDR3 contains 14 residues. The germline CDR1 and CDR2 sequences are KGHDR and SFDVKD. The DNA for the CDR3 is TGTGCCACCAGTGACCTGGATCGTCACGGGGAGCTGTTTTTT. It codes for CATSDLDRHGELFF.

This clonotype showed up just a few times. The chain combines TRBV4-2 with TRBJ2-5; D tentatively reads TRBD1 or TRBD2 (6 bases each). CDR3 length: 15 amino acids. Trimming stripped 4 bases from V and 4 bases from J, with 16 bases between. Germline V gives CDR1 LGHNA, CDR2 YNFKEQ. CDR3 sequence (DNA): TGTGCCAGCAGCCCAGGAGGGGGAAATACAGAGACCCAGTACTTC. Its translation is CASSPGGGNTETQYF.

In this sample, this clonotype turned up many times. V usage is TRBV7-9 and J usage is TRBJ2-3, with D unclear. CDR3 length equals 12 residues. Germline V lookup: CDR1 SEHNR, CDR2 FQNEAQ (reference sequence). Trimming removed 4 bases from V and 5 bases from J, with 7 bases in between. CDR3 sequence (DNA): TGTGCCAGCAGCTCTCCGGGAGATACGCAGTATTTT. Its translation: CASSSPGDTQYF.

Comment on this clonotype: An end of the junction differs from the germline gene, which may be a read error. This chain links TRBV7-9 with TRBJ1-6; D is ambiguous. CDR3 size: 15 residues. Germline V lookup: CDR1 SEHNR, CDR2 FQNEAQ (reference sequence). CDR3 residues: CAGSLVGSLSSPLHF. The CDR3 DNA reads TGTGCCGGCAGCTTAGTCGGCTCTCTTAGTTCACCCCTCCACTTT. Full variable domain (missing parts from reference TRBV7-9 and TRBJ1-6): DTGVSQNPRHKITKRGQNVTFRCDPISEHNRLYWYRQTLGQGPEFLTYFQNEAQLEKSRLLSDRFSAERPKGSFSTLEIQRTEQGDSAMYLCAGSLVGSLSSPLHFGNGTRLTVT.

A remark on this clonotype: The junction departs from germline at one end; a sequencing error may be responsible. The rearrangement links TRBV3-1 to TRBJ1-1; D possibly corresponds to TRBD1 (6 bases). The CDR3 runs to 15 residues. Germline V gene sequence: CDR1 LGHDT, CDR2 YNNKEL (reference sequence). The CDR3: CATSQDTGRLTEAFF. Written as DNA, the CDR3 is TGTGCCACCAGCCAAGATACAGGGAGGTTAACTGAAGCTTTCTTT.

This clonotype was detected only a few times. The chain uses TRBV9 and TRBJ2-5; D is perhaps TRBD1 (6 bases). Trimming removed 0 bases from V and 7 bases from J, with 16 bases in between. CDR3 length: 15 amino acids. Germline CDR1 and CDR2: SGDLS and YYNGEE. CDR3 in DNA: TGTGCCAGCAGCGTAGCTGATGGGGGCTCAGTGACCCAGTACTTC. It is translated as CASSVADGGSVTQYF.

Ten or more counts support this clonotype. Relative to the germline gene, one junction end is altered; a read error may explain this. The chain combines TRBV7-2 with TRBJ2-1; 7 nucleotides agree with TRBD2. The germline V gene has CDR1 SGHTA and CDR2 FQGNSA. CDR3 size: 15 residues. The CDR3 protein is CASSSGGSSYNEQFF. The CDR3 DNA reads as TGCGCCAGCAGCTCCGGGGGGAGCTCCTACAATGAGCAGTTCTTC.

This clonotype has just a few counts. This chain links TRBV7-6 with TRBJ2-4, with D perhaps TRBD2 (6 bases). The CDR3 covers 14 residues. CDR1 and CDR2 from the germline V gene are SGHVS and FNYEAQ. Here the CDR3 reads CANFKGWEENIQYF. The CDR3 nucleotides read TGTGCTAACTTTAAGGGGTGGGAGGAGAACATTCAGTACTTC.

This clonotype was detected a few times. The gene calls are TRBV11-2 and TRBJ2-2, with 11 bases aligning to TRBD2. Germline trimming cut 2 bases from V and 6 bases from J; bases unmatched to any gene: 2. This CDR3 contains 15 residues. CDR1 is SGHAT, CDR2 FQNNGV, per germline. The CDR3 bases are TGTGCCAGCAGCTTACTAGCGGGGGGTTCCGGGGAGCTGTTTTTT. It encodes CASSLLAGGSGELFF.

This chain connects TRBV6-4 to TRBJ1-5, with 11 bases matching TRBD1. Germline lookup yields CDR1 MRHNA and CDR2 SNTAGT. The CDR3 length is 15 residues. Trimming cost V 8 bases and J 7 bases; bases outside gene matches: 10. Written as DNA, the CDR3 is TGTGCCAGCCAAACCCGGGACAGGGGGAGGCAGCCCCAGCATTTT. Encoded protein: CASQTRDRGRQPQHF.

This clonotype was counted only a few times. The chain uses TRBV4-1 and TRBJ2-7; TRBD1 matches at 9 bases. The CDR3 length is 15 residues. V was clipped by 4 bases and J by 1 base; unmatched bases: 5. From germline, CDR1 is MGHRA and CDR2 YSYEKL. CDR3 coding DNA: TGCGCCAGCAGCCCAGCCGGGACAGGGTCCTACGAGCAGTACTTC. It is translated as CASSPAGTGSYEQYF.

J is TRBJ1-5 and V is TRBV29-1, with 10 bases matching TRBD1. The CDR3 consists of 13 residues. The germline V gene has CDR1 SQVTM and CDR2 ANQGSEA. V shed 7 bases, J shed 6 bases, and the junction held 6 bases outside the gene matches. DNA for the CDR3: TGCAGCGCAGGGACAGGGGTAGGTCAGCCCCAGCATTTT. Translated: CSAGTGVGQPQHF.

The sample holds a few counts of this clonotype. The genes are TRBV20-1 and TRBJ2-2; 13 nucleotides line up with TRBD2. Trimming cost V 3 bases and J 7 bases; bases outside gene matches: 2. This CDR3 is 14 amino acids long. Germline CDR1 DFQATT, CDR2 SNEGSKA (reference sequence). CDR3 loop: CSARGTSGIGELFF. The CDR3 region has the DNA TGCAGTGCTAGGGGGACTAGCGGGATCGGGGAGCTGTTTTTT.